Listed below are T cell receptor beta chains from one sample, sequenced in a study of neoadjuvant anti-PD-1 for oral cavity cancer. The protocol was immunoSEQ multiplex PCR, while the TCRdb copy is restricted to in-frame clones and leaves out a portion. This repertoire shows about 14,000 clones, 71% found once; its top ten account for approximately 3%. The sequencing used PBMCs, collected after nivolumab (anti-PD-1) treatment. These receptors were taken from a person aged 35-79 years with oral cavity squamous cell carcinoma. Both conserved end residues are part of each CDR3. A D gene is named only where the DNA matches it firmly. For some rows the clone size is stated as once, few or many, or as a class when expanded; others skip it.

clone_size: NA; v_call: TRBV2; j_call: TRBJ2-3; d_call: NA; cdr3_aa: CARTRGDSTDTQYF; cdr3_nt: TGTGCCAGGACGAGAGGGGATTCCACAGATACGCAGTATTTT
clone_size: few; v_call: TRBV30; j_call: TRBJ2-2; d_call: TRBD2; cdr3_aa: CARRTSGNSGELFF; cdr3_nt: TGTGCCCGTCGGACTAGCGGGAATTCCGGGGAGCTGTTTTTT
clone_size: NA; v_call: TRBV7-4; j_call: TRBJ2-7; d_call: NA; cdr3_aa: CASSFPDNSSYEQYF; cdr3_nt: TGTGCCAGCAGCTTCCCCGACAATTCCTCCTACGAGCAGTACTTC
clone_size: NA; v_call: TRBV19; j_call: TRBJ2-7; d_call: TRBD2; cdr3_aa: CASSPARLAGRYEQYF; cdr3_nt: TGTGCCAGTAGTCCCGCCCGGTTAGCGGGACGGTACGAGCAGTACTTC
clone_size: NA; v_call: TRBV29-1; j_call: TRBJ2-7; d_call: NA; cdr3_aa: CSVEVGSSYEQYF; cdr3_nt: TGCAGCGTTGAGGTGGGTTCCTCATACGAGCAGTACTTC
clone_size: NA; v_call: TRBV6-1; j_call: TRBJ1-4; d_call: NA; cdr3_aa: CASITGGNGEKLFF; cdr3_nt: TGTGCCAGCATAACCGGGGGGAACGGTGAAAAACTGTTTTTT
clone_size: NA; v_call: TRBV30; j_call: TRBJ2-1; d_call: NA; cdr3_aa: CAWSLATTYNEQFF; cdr3_nt: TGTGCCTGGAGTCTCGCCACCACCTACAATGAGCAGTTCTTC
clone_size: few; v_call: TRBV6-5; j_call: TRBJ1-2; d_call: TRBD1; cdr3_aa: CASRLQGFGYTF; cdr3_nt: TGTGCCAGCAGATTACAGGGGTTTGGCTACACCTTC
clone_size: once; v_call: TRBV5-1; j_call: TRBJ2-2; d_call: NA; cdr3_aa: CASSRSGANTGELFF; cdr3_nt: TGCGCCAGCAGCCGGAGCGGCGCGAACACCGGGGAGCTGTTTTTT
clone_size: NA; v_call: TRBV7-7; j_call: TRBJ2-5; d_call: NA; cdr3_aa: CASSPGGVRETQYF; cdr3_nt: TGTGCTAGCAGCCCAGGAGGGGTTAGGGAGACCCAGTACTTC
clone_size: NA; v_call: TRBV19; j_call: TRBJ2-2; d_call: TRBD2; cdr3_aa: CASKGLAGGPDTGELFF; cdr3_nt: TGTGCCAGTAAAGGACTAGCGGGAGGGCCGGACACCGGGGAGCTGTTTTTT
clone_size: few; v_call: TRBV5-1; j_call: TRBJ2-7; d_call: NA; cdr3_aa: CASSPQATSYEQYF; cdr3_nt: TGCGCCAGCAGCCCCCAGGCTACCTCCTACGAGCAGTACTTC
clone_size: few; v_call: TRBV5-8; j_call: TRBJ1-4; d_call: NA; cdr3_aa: CASSPGHATNEKLFF; cdr3_nt: TGTGCCAGCAGCCCGGGACACGCAACTAATGAAAAACTGTTTTTT
clone_size: NA; v_call: TRBV15; j_call: TRBJ2-6; d_call: TRBD2; cdr3_aa: CATSSEAGGGANVLTF; cdr3_nt: TGTGCCACCAGCAGCGAGGCGGGGGGTGGGGCCAACGTCCTGACTTTC
clone_size: NA; v_call: TRBV5-1; j_call: TRBJ2-3; d_call: NA; cdr3_aa: CASSLGGGVRTDTQYF; cdr3_nt: TGCGCCAGCAGCTTGGGTGGGGGAGTGAGGACAGATACGCAGTATTTT
clone_size: NA; v_call: TRBV28; j_call: TRBJ1-1; d_call: TRBD1; cdr3_aa: CASTDRTTEAFF; cdr3_nt: TGTGCCAGCACGGACAGGACCACTGAAGCTTTCTTT
clone_size: NA; v_call: TRBV5-1; j_call: TRBJ2-2; d_call: TRBD1; cdr3_aa: CASSPQGQGRTGELFF; cdr3_nt: TGCGCCAGCAGCCCACAGGGACAGGGCCGCACCGGGGAGCTGTTTTTT
clone_size: NA; v_call: TRBV5-1; j_call: TRBJ1-6; d_call: TRBD1; cdr3_aa: CASSNSPGQGNSPLHF; cdr3_nt: TGCGCCAGCTCCAATTCACCGGGACAGGGTAATTCACCCCTCCACTTT
clone_size: NA; v_call: TRBV15; j_call: TRBJ2-3; d_call: NA; cdr3_aa: CATSRERGGSTDTQYF; cdr3_nt: TGTGCCACCAGCAGAGAACGAGGCGGGAGCACAGATACGCAGTATTTT
clone_size: NA; v_call: TRBV27; j_call: TRBJ2-7; d_call: TRBD2; cdr3_aa: CASSLQPGTSGYEQYF; cdr3_nt: TGTGCCAGCAGTTTACAGCCGGGGACTAGCGGGTACGAGCAGTACTTC
clone_size: NA; v_call: TRBV4-2; j_call: TRBJ2-7; d_call: TRBD2; cdr3_aa: CASSPDSGRAYEQYF; cdr3_nt: TGTGCCAGCAGCCCGGACAGCGGGAGGGCCTACGAGCAGTACTTC
clone_size: NA; v_call: TRBV6-5; j_call: TRBJ1-2; d_call: NA; cdr3_aa: CASSQQGGGYTF; cdr3_nt: TGTGCCAGCAGCCAACAGGGAGGCGGCTACACCTTC